This paragraph reports one T cell receptor (beta chain). These data are taken from a study of T cell changes during pregnancy in multiple sclerosis. Libraries were prepared by immunoSEQ multiplex PCR; TCRdb keeps only in-frame clonotypes and omits some of them. The table lists about 60,000 clones, roughly 89% of them singletons. CDR3 length: 18 amino acids. J was trimmed by 1 base and V by 1 base; bases with no gene match: 11. Per germline, CDR1 LNHDA and CDR2 SQIVND (reference sequence). The chain employs TRBV19 and TRBJ1-1; 8 bases agree with TRBD1. The sample consisted of CD4+ T cells from peripheral blood mononuclear cells, taken after pregnancy. This TCR was recovered from a female donor in good health, enrolled as a control in a pregnancy study. The CDR3 region is CASSIGVRAGGWNTEAFF. The CDR3 nucleotides are TGTGCCAGTAGTATAGGGGTAAGGGCAGGGGGCTGGAACACTGAAGCTTTCTTT.